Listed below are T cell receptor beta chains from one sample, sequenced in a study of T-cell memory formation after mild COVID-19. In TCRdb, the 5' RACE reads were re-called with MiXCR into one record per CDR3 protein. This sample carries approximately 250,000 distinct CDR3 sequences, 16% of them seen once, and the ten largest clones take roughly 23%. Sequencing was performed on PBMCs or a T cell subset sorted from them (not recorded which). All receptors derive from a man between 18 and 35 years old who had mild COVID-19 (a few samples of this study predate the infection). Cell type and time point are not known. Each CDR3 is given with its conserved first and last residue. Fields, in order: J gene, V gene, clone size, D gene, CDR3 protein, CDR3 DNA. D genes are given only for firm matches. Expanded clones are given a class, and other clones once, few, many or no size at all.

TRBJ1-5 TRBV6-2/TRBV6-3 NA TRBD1 CASSTRDRGVGDQPQHF TGTGCCAGCAGTACCCGGGACAGGGGGGTAGGGGATCAGCCCCAGCATTTT
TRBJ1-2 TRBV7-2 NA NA CASSLAAPQLNYGYTF TGTGCCAGCAGCTTAGCGGCCCCACAGTTAAACTATGGCTACACCTTC
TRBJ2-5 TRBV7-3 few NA CASRLNRGTGGETQYF TGTGCCAGCAGGTTAAACCGAGGGACTGGCGGGGAGACCCAGTACTTC
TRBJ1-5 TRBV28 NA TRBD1 CASCMLGAGGFRLDQPQHF TGTGCCAGCTGCATGTTGGGAGCAGGGGGCTTCCGACTTGATCAGCCCCAGCATTTT
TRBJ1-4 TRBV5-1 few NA CASSFSGATNEKLFF TGCGCCAGCAGCTTCTCCGGAGCAACTAATGAAAAACTGTTTTTT
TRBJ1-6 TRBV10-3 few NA CASGVGQAYNSPLHF TGTGCCTCGGGGGTGGGGCAGGCATATAATTCACCCCTCCACTTT
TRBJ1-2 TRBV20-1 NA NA CSARAAGTSSYGYTF TGCAGTGCTAGAGCGGCAGGGACTTCCAGCTATGGCTACACCTTC
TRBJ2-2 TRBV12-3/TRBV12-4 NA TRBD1 CASSLTGGRAGELFF TGTGCCAGCAGCCTGACAGGGGGGAGGGCCGGGGAGCTGTTTTTT
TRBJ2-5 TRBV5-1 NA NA CASSEQGKETQYF TGCGCCAGCAGCGAACAGGGTAAAGAGACCCAGTACTTC
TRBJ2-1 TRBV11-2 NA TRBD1 CASSPWSPGTGYTYEQFF TGTGCCAGCAGCCCCTGGAGCCCCGGGACAGGGTACACCTACGAGCAGTTCTTC
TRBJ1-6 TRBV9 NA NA CASSVVGDNSPLHF TGTGCCAGCAGCGTAGTTGGCGACAATTCACCCCTCCACTTT
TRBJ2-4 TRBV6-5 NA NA CASRSELWQGGIQYF TGTGCCAGCAGATCTGAATTGTGGCAGGGCGGTATTCAGTACTTC
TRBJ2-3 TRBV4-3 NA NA CASSQATTGADTQYF TGCGCCAGCAGCCAAGCAACTACTGGTGCAGATACGCAGTATTTT
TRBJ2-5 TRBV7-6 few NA CASSQWPETQYF TGTGCCAGCAGCCAGTGGCCAGAGACCCAGTACTTC
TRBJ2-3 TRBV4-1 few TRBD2 CASSPEQSGVGDTQYF TGCGCCAGCAGCCCTGAACAAAGCGGGGTCGGAGATACGCAGTATTTT
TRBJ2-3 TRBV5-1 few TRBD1 CASSLPGTGVEDTQYF TGCGCCAGCAGCTTGCCCGGGACAGGGGTAGAAGATACGCAGTATTTT
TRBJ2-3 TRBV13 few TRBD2 CASSLRGGLRGDTQYF TGTGCCAGCAGCTTACGGGGGGGCCTAAGAGGAGATACGCAGTATTTT
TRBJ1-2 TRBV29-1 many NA CSVDDNPNYGYTF TGCAGCGTTGACGACAATCCCAACTATGGCTACACCTTC
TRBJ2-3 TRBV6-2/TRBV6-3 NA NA CATGRDTQYF TGTGCCACGGGGAGAGATACGCAGTATTTT
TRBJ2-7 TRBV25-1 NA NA CASSDLGGSDEQYF TGTGCCAGCAGTGACTTAGGGGGGAGCGACGAGCAGTACTTC
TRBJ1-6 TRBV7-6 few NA CASSRDHGAGNSPLHF TGTGCCAGCAGCAGAGATCACGGGGCTGGGAATTCACCCCTCCACTTT
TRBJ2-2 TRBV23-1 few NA CASSQGGELFF TGCGCCAGCAGTCAGGGCGGGGAGCTGTTTTTT
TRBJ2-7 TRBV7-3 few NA CASSLTADSYEQYF TGTGCCAGCAGCTTAACTGCTGACTCCTACGAGCAGTACTTC
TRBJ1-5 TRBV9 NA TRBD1 CASSTGTGDSNQPQHF TGTGCCAGCAGCACCGGGACAGGCGATAGCAATCAGCCCCAGCATTTT
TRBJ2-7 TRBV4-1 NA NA CASSQDPDTYEQYF TGCGCCAGCAGCCAAGATCCGGATACCTACGAGCAGTACTTC
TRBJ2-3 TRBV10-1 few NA CASSEGVAIPDTQYF TGCGCCAGCAGTGAGGGCGTAGCAATCCCAGATACGCAGTATTTT
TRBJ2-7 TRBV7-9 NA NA CASSFGAGTGSSYEQYF TGTGCCAGCAGCTTTGGAGCCGGGACGGGGAGCTCCTACGAGCAGTACTTC
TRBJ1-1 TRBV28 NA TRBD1 CASSLASGRGPEAFF TGTGCCAGCAGTTTGGCCTCGGGCAGGGGGCCTGAAGCTTTCTTT
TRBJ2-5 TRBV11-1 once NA CASSSLGAGREETQYF TGTGCCAGCAGCTCCCTGGGGGCAGGGCGTGAAGAGACCCAGTACTTC
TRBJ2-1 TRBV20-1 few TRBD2 CSVQALAGVSRAYNEQFF TGCAGTGTTCAGGCGCTAGCGGGGGTGTCTCGCGCCTACAATGAGCAGTTCTTC
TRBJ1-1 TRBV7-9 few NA CASTPREDTEAFF TGTGCCAGCACCCCCAGAGAGGACACTGAAGCTTTCTTT
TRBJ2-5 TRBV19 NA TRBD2 CASSTSGGAGETQYF TGTGCCAGTAGTACTAGCGGGGGGGCCGGAGAGACCCAGTACTTC
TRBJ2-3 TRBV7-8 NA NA CASNPRAPRRGIDTQYF TGTGCCAGCAACCCCCGTGCCCCCCGGCGGGGTATAGATACGCAGTATTTT
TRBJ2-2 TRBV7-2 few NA CASSLAGAGVGELFF TGTGCCAGCAGCTTAGCTGGGGCTGGGGTCGGGGAGCTGTTTTTT
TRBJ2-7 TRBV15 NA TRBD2 CATSLLERESYEQYF TGTGCCACCAGTCTCCTAGAGCGGGAAAGCTACGAGCAGTACTTC
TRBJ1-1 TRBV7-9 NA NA CASRPAIRENTEAFF TGTGCCAGCAGACCGGCGATTAGGGAGAACACTGAAGCTTTCTTT
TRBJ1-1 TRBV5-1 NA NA CASKDGMNTEAFF TGCGCCAGCAAAGACGGCATGAACACTGAAGCTTTCTTT
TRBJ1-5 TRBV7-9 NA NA CASSPSGGGGGQPQHF TGTGCCAGCAGCCCAAGCGGGGGGGGTGGCGGACAGCCCCAGCATTTT
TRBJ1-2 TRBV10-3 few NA CAISESLAGEGYTF TGTGCCATCAGTGAGTCGCTGGCAGGGGAAGGCTACACCTTC
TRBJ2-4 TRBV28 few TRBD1 CASSRSTTGGNIQYF TGTGCCAGCAGTAGATCAACGACAGGGGGAAACATTCAGTACTTC
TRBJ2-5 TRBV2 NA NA CASKVPRRETQYF TGTGCCAGCAAGGTCCCCAGAAGGGAGACCCAGTACTTC
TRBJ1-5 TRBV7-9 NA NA CASSRDLLPHSNQPQHF TGTGCCAGCAGCCGGGACCTCTTGCCCCATAGCAATCAGCCCCAGCATTTT